What follows are 3 T cell receptor beta chains derived from one specimen sequenced in a study of blood T cell repertoires in COVID-19. Produced via immunoSEQ multiplex PCR; TCRdb's table is partial and in-frame only. Of over 200,000 clones detected, around four fifths appear once; the ten largest clones hold about 2.7%. The sample consisted of peripheral blood. These receptors were taken from a woman aged 40 to 50 with active or convalescent COVID-19.

This rearrangement joins TRBV4-1 to TRBJ2-7, with 9 bases lining up with TRBD1. Germline trimming cut 3 bases from V and 5 bases from J; bases unmatched to any gene: 8. The CDR3 spans 15 residues. Germline assignment: CDR1 MGHRA and CDR2 YSYEKL. CDR3 sequence (DNA): TGCGCCAGCAGCCACCGGGACAGGGTTGCCGACGAGCAGTACTTC. Translating gives CASSHRDRVADEQYF.

Only one count was recorded for this clone. The chain combines TRBV2 with TRBJ1-6; possibly TRBD1 for D (6 bases). V was trimmed by 7 bases and J by 7 bases, leaving 14 bases between them. CDR1 SNHLY and CDR2 FYNNEI come from the germline V gene. This CDR3 has 14 amino acids. The CDR3 bases are TGTGCCAGCAACTCAGGGGTAGGGAATTCACCCCTCCACTTT. Encoded protein: CASNSGVGNSPLHF.

This chain connects TRBV7-9 to TRBJ1-6, with 7 nucleotides matching TRBD1. Germline V CDR1 and CDR2: SEHNR, FQNEAQ (reference sequence). With V trimmed by 4 bases and J by 9 bases, 6 bases remained unmatched. The CDR3 is made up of 14 amino acids. This CDR3 is CASSSDRVGSPLHF. CDR3 nucleotides: TGTGCCAGCAGCTCCGACAGGGTCGGTTCACCCCTCCACTTT.